Given below is one T cell receptor beta chain in context. Its antigen is undetermined. The source of the sample is a study of CD8 T cell repertoires and HIV-1 epitope variants. Study-wide context: Twenty-five autologous and known Gag and Nef epitope variant peptides each stimulated T cells separately.

Only in-frame clones appear in the TCRdb table, and some are missing; sequencing was by immunoSEQ multiplex PCR. The sample has 4,000 to 6,000 clones; 68% are singletons. With 6 bases clipped from V and 5 bases from J, the junction kept 11 bases outside the gene matches. The CDR3 is 16 residues long. The germline V gene encodes CDR1 SGDLS and CDR2 YYNGEE. The gene calls are TRBV9 and TRBJ2-1; the match to TRBD2 covers 10 bases. The source material was cultured CD8+ T cells derived from PBMCs. This receptor was identified in a male donor with HIV. CDR3 residues: CASTRYLAGEDNEQFF. CDR3 DNA: TGTGCCAGCACCCGGTATCTAGCGGGGGAAGACAATGAGCAGTTCTTC.